This record covers a single T cell receptor beta chain. These data come from a study of T cell changes during pregnancy in multiple sclerosis. The CDR3 totals 14 residues. The V gene's germline CDR1 is SGHTA and CDR2 FQGTGA. The V end lost 7 bases, the J end lost 4 bases, and 16 bases lay between the germline ends. TCRdb's table, derived via immunoSEQ multiplex PCR, lists solely in-frame clones and lacks some. This table holds tens of thousands of clones, 92% found once. This chain connects TRBV7-3 to TRBJ1-1, with D uncertain. The receptor's source is a female donor with multiple sclerosis, enrolled in a pregnancy study. Sequenced material: peripheral blood, taken in the first trimester of pregnancy. The CDR3 loop is CASNPGIGITEAFF. The CDR3 DNA reads as TGTGCCAGCAACCCCGGGATAGGCATCACTGAAGCTTTCTTT.